The T cell receptor (beta chain) described here comes from a study of T cell repertoires in cytomegalovirus infection. In germline, CDR1 is DFQATT, CDR2 SNEGSKA (reference sequence). V was trimmed by 6 bases and J by 3 bases, leaving 12 bases between them. The CDR3 has 13 residues. TCRdb re-derived calls from the reads in MiXCR, one entry per CDR3 protein. The sample carries roughly 87,000 distinct CDR3 sequences, over 25% recorded once. This clonotype was detected ten times or more. Its antigen is as yet unknown. Sequences were derived from CD8+ T cells from cultured PBMCs, sampled from culture after CMV antigen stimulation. The source is a human donor in good health (CMV status not recorded). Some clones in this sample may be carry-over from other donors' samples. The rearrangement joins TRBV20-1 to TRBJ2-1, with D maybe TRBD2 (5 bases). The CDR3 loop reads CSAQRLIYNEQFF. The CDR3, as DNA: TGCAGTGCCCAGAGACTAATCTACAATGAGCAGTTCTTC.